This TCR beta chain was sequenced for a study of blood T cell repertoires in COVID-19. The wider study: Samples came from the United States, Italy and Spain, spanning acute and convalescent COVID-19. PBMCs, B-cell-depleted T cells, or T cells provided the cDNA or gDNA that made up the material.

Authors' data handling: It was from reference gene primer amplification that nucleated cell counts were estimated. The data were produced by immunoSEQ multiplex PCR, yet TCRdb's version contains in-frame clones alone and is incomplete. V and J calls and clone size come straight from that table; D and trimming were deduced from the DNA. The top ten clones hold over 1% of a sample with 100,000 to 150,000 clones, about 88% of them seen once. With V trimmed by 0 bases and J by 8 bases, 6 bases remained unmatched. The CDR3 spans 14 residues. Germline CDR1 reads LNHNV; CDR2 reads YYDKDF (reference sequence).

The clonotype comes from a woman of 80 years or more with acute or convalescent COVID-19. Input material: peripheral blood. The rearrangement uses TRBV15 and TRBJ1-2, with 7 bases fitting TRBD1. The CDR3 DNA reads as TGTGCCACCAGCAGAGACAAGACAGGGAAAGGCTACACCTTC. It yields the protein CATSRDKTGKGYTF.